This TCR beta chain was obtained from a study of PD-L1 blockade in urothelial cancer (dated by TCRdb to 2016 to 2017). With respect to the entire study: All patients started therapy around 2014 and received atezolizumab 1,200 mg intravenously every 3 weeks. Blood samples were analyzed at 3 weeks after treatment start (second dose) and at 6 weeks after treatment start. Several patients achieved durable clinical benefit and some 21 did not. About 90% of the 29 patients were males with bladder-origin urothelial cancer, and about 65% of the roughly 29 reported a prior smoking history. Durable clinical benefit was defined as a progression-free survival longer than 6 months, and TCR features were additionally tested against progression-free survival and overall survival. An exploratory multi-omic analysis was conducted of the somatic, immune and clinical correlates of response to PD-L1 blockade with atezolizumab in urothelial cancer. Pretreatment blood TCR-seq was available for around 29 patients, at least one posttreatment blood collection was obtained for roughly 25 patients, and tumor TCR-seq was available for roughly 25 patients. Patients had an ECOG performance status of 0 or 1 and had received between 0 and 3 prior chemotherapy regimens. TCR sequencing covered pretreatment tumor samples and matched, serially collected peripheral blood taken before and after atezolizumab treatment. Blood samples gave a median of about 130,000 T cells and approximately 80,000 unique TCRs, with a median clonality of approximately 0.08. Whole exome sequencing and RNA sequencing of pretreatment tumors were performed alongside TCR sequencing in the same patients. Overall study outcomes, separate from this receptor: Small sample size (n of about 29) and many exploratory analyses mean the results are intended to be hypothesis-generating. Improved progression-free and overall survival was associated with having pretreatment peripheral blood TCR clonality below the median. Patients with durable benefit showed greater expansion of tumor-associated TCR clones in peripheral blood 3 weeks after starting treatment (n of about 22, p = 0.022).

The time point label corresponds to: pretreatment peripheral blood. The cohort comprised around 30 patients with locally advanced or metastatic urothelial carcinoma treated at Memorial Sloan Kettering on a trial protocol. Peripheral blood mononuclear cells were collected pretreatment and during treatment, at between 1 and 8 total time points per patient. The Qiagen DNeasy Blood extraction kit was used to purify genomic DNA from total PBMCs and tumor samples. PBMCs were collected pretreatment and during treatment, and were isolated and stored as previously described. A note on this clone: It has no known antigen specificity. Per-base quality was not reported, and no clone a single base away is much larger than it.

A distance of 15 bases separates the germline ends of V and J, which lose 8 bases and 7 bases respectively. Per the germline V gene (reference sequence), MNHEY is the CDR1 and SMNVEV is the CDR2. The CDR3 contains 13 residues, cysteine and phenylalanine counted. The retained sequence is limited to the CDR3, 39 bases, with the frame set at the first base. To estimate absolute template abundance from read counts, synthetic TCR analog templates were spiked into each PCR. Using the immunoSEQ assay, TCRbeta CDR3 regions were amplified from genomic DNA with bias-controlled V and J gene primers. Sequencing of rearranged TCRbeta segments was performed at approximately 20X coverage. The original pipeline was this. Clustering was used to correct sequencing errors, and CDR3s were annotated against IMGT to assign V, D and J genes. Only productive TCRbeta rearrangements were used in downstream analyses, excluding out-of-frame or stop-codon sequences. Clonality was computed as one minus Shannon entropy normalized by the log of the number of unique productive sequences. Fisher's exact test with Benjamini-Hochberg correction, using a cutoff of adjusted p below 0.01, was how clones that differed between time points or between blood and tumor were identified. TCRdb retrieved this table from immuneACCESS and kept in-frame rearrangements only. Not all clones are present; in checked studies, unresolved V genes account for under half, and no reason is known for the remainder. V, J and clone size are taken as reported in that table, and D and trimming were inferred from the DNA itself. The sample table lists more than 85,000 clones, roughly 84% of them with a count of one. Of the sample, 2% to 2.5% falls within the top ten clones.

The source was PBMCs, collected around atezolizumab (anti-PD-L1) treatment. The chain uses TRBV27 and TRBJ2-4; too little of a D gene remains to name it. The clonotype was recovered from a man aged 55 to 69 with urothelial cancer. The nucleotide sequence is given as TGTGCCAGCCCTATAGTTGTGCCCAACATTCAGTACTTC. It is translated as CASPIVVPNIQYF.